These 7 T cell receptor beta chains originate from one sample sequenced in a study of metastatic and nonmetastatic thyroid tumors. Not a single patient had been given any form of treatment at any point before undergoing thyroid surgery. MiXCR re-clonotyped the PCR reads for TCRdb. The sample lists around 22,000 clones; around 20% were seen once. The sample comprised adjacent normal tissue. Source of these receptors: a male donor with papillary thyroid cancer or a benign thyroid nodule (not recorded which). Some clones in this sample may be carry-over from other donors' samples.

There are many counts of this clone. The rearrangement links TRBV2 to TRBJ1-1; possibly TRBD1 for D (5 bases). CDR1 is SNHLY and CDR2 is FYNNEI in the germline V gene. The V end lost 2 bases, the J end lost 7 bases, and 11 bases lay between the germline ends. The CDR3 has 13 residues. CDR3 sequence reads: CASSEMGDGEAFF. The CDR3 region has the DNA TGTGCCAGCAGTGAAATGGGGGACGGTGAAGCTTTCTTT.

This clone was seen many times. This chain uses TRBV7-2 with TRBJ1-1, with D unresolved. Germline CDR1 is SGHTA and CDR2 is FQGNSA. The CDR3 contains 14 residues. The V end lost 3 bases, the J end lost 0 bases, and 8 bases lay between the germline ends. CDR3 DNA sequence: TGTGCCAGCAGCTTCAATAGGATGAACACTGAAGCTTTCTTT. Protein product: CASSFNRMNTEAFF.

This clone was found once. The chain carries TRBV11-2 and TRBJ2-2; D perhaps matches TRBD1 (5 bases). The germline V gene has CDR1 SGHAT and CDR2 FQNNGV. CDR3 length: 17 amino acids. Trimming cost V 1 base and J 5 bases, with 17 bases left between them. The DNA for the CDR3 is TGTGCCAGCAGCTTAGGCCCTGGAAGTCAGGGAACCGGGGAGCTGTTTTTT. Protein sequence: CASSLGPGSQGTGELFF.

This clone was counted many times. Other DNA sequences in this specimen translate into the identical CDR3. The chain has TRBV6-1 and TRBJ2-7; no firm D call. The germline CDR1 and CDR2 sequences are MNHNS and SASEGT. The CDR3 totals 15 residues. The V end lost 8 bases, the J end lost 5 bases, and 22 bases lay between the germline ends. The CDR3 here is CASCLGWPFEDEQYV. CDR3 DNA sequence: TGTGCCAGCTGCCTCGGGTGGCCGTTCGAGGACGAGCAGTACGTC.

This chain links TRBV6-6 with TRBJ1-6, with TRBD1 as a possible D gene (5 bases). Germline V gene data show CDR1 as MNHNY and CDR2 as SVGAGI (reference sequence). This CDR3 is built from 15 residues. V lost 0 bases and J 7 bases, leaving 10 bases between the germline ends. CDR3: CASSYSLQGNSPLHF. The CDR3, as DNA: TGTGCCAGCAGTTACTCGCTTCAGGGAAATTCACCCCTCCACTTT.

This clone was counted at least ten times. The chain is built from TRBV4-2 and TRBJ2-2; no clear D gene. V lost 4 bases, J lost 4 bases, and 7 bases lay in between. There are 13 residues in the CDR3. The germline V gene encodes CDR1 LGHNA and CDR2 YNFKEQ. The CDR3 reads CASSPRSTGELFF. The CDR3 coding sequence is TGTGCCAGCAGCCCAAGGTCCACCGGGGAGCTGTTTTTT.

This clone turned up a few times. J is TRBJ2-3 and V is TRBV27, with a possible D match to TRBD2 (6 bases). CDR1 MNHEY and CDR2 SMNVEV come from the germline V gene (reference sequence). Trimming took off 5 bases at V and 2 bases at J, with 11 bases between the two ends. This CDR3 has 14 amino acids. The CDR3 loop reads CASSLWTNTDTQYF. Written as DNA, the CDR3 is TGTGCCAGCAGTCTTTGGACTAACACAGATACGCAGTATTTT.